Listed below are T cell receptor beta chains from one sample, sequenced in a study of CD8 T cells in ankylosing spondylitis. TCRdb reanalysed the 5' RACE reads using MiXCR and keeps one entry per CDR3 protein. The sample consists of 230,000 or so distinct CDR3 sequences, roughly a quarter of them appearing once. The sequenced sample consisted of blood, either unsorted or a sorted T cell fraction (not recorded which). These receptors came from a male donor with ankylosing spondylitis or in good health (not recorded which). The CDR3 runs from the conserved cysteine through the conserved F or W. A D gene is named only where the DNA matches it firmly. The size field is filled for only some rows; it gives once, few, many or a size class.

abundance,d_gene,v_gene,j_gene,CDR3nt,CDR3aa
NA,NA,TRBV15,TRBJ1-5,TGTGCCACCAGCAGAGATGTGGTTCAGCCCCAGCATTTT,CATSRDVVQPQHF
many,NA,TRBV7-2,TRBJ2-7,TGTGCCAGCAGCTTAGTCCTCCAGTTCGAGCAGTACTTC,CASSLVLQFEQYF
many,TRBD1,TRBV7-8,TRBJ2-1,TGTGCCAGCAGCCCGTTCGACAGGGTCGGCAATGAGCAGTTCTTC,CASSPFDRVGNEQFF
NA,TRBD2,TRBV7-8,TRBJ2-3,TGTGCCAGCAGCTTATCGGGGACCGGGACTAGCTCCTTCAGCACAGATACGCAGTATTTT,CASSLSGTGTSSFSTDTQYF
many,TRBD1,TRBV12-3/TRBV12-4,TRBJ1-5,TGTGCCAGCAGTTCCATAGGACAGGGGCCCCCCCAGCCCCAGCATTTT,CASSSIGQGPPQPQHF
NA,TRBD2,TRBV6-5,TRBJ2-5,TGTGCCAGCAGTTACTCGAATTCGGGAGGGACCCAGTACTTC,CASSYSNSGGTQYF
many,TRBD2,TRBV5-1,TRBJ2-5,TGCGCCAGCAGACCCGGGACTAGCGCACATTTCCAGTACTTC,CASRPGTSAHFQYF
NA,NA,TRBV4-1,TRBJ1-2,TGCGCCAGCAGCCAAGCAGGGGACTATGGCTACACCTTC,CASSQAGDYGYTF
NA,NA,TRBV11-2,TRBJ2-4,TGTGCCAGCAGCCCACAGGGAATGGGCCGGGACATTCAGTACTTC,CASSPQGMGRDIQYF
NA,NA,TRBV28,TRBJ2-7,TGTGCCAGCAGTTTATCCGGCAGCGGGTCCTACGAGCAGTACTTC,CASSLSGSGSYEQYF
many,NA,TRBV20-1,TRBJ2-1,TGCAGTGCTAGCTTAGCTAGGGGCAATGAGCAGTTCTTC,CSASLARGNEQFF
many,TRBD2,TRBV29-1,TRBJ2-7,TGCAGCGCCGGACTAGCCAACGAGCAGTACTTC,CSAGLANEQYF
few,NA,TRBV12-3/TRBV12-4,TRBJ2-3,TGTGCCAGCAGCCAGGGGTGGGCAGATACGCAGTATTTT,CASSQGWADTQYF
many,TRBD1,TRBV6-5,TRBJ2-1,TGTGCCAGCAGTTTGGACAGGGGGTACAATGAGCAGTTCTTC,CASSLDRGYNEQFF